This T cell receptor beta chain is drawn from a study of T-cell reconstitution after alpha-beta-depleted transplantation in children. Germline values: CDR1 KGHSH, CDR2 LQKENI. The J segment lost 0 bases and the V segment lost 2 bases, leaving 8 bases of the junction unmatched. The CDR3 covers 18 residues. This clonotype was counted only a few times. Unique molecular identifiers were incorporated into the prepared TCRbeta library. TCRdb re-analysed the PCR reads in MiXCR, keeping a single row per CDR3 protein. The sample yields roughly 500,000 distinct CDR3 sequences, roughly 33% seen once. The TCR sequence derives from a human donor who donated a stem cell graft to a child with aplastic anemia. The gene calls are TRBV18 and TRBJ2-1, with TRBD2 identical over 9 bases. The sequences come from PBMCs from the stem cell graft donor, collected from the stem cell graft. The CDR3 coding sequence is TGTGCCAGCTCACCAGAAGTCGGTAGCGGGAGCTCCTACAATGAGCAGTTCTTC. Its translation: CASSPEVGSGSSYNEQFF.